The present TCR beta chain was sequenced within a study of CD8+CD57+ T cells in acquired aplastic anemia. The CDR3 is made up of 14 amino acids. V was cut by 0 bases and J by 4 bases, with 11 bases left in between. Germline CDR1 reads SGHRS; CDR2 reads YFSETQ. Study-level results: Significance was not reached for CD8+ Simpson's diversity between patients and controls.

TCR beta VDJ and CDR3 profiles were obtained from a genomic DNA template. One entry per CDR3 protein results from TCRdb running MiXCR on the reads. This sample yields over 150,000 distinct CDR3 sequences, of which 63% are seen a single time; about 39% belongs to the top ten. This clonotype was recorded only once. The antigen is not known. Sequencing involved patients with CD8+CD57+ cell expansion previously shown by flow cytometry. The sequence was obtained from a human donor with aplastic anemia. The J gene is TRBJ2-7, the V gene TRBV5-1; tentative D call: TRBD2 (5 bases). The sequencing sample was made of sorted CD4+, CD8+, or CD8+CD57+ T cells (not recorded which) from PBMCs. The CDR3 DNA follows: TGCGCCAGCAGCTTGGAGGGTCGGGGATACGAGCAGTACTTC. This sequence encodes CASSLEGRGYEQYF.